One sample yielded the 18 T cell receptor beta chains listed below, sequenced in a study of T cell changes during pregnancy in multiple sclerosis. Clones were read by immunoSEQ multiplex PCR, and TCRdb kept only the in-frame ones, dropping some. The repertoire holds approximately 84,000 clones, with 94% as singletons. Specimen: peripheral blood, collected in the second trimester of pregnancy. These receptors all stem from a female donor in good health, enrolled as a control in a pregnancy study.

V usage is TRBV19 and J usage is TRBJ2-3; TRBD2 agrees at 7 bases. The CDR3 has 15 residues. V dropped 3 bases and J dropped 5; count of bases not matched to a gene: 8. Germline loops: CDR1 LNHDA, CDR2 SQIVND (reference sequence). The chain's CDR3 is CASSIDAPGGDTQYF. CDR3 sequence (DNA): TGTGCCAGTAGTATCGATGCGCCGGGAGGAGATACGCAGTATTTT.

The chain is built from TRBV6-5 and TRBJ1-5; 7 bases are a match to TRBD1. The CDR3 runs to 14 residues. The germline V gene encodes CDR1 MNHEY and CDR2 SVGAGI. The ends lost 5 bases at V and 4 bases at J; junction bases unmatched: 5. DNA of the CDR3: TGTGCCAGCAGTCCGACAGGGTTTAATCAGCCCCAGCATTTT. It translates to CASSPTGFNQPQHF.

The V and J genes are TRBV6-5 and TRBJ1-1; no firm D call. The V end lost 0 bases, the J end lost 2 bases, and 10 bases lay between the germline ends. The V gene's germline CDR1 is MNHEY and CDR2 SVGAGI. This CDR3 has 15 residues. The CDR3 region is CASSYSPRANTEAFF. The CDR3 DNA reads as TGTGCCAGCAGTTACTCCCCGAGGGCTAACACTGAAGCTTTCTTT.

The genes are TRBV7-2 and TRBJ1-2; no firm D call. V lost 9 bases, J lost 4 bases, and 21 bases lay in between. The CDR3 loop spans 15 amino acids. CDR1 and CDR2 (germline): SGHTA, FQGNSA. CDR3 sequence (DNA): TGTGCCAGTAGTCATTTCGGGGAGCATTCCTATGGCTACACCTTC. This gives the protein CASSHFGEHSYGYTF.

The chain is built from TRBV5-1 and TRBJ2-6; no firm D call. Per the germline V gene, CDR1 is SGHRS and CDR2 is YFSETQ. The CDR3 spans 17 residues. Trimming cost V 0 bases and J 0 bases, with 10 bases left between them. The CDR3 coding sequence is TGCGCCAGCAGCTTGGGGGCCAACCCCTCTGGGGCCAACGTCCTGACTTTC. This encodes CASSLGANPSGANVLTF.

This chain joins TRBV27 and TRBJ2-7; D unresolved. With 3 bases removed from V and 2 bases from J, the gap between germline ends came to 11 bases. Per the germline V gene, CDR1 is MNHEY and CDR2 is SMNVEV (reference sequence). This CDR3 has 14 amino acids. For the CDR3, the DNA is TGTGCCAGCAGTTTCAGGTGGGCTACCTACGAGCAGTACTTC. The encoded protein is CASSFRWATYEQYF.

The J gene is TRBJ2-2, the V gene TRBV6-1; TRBD1 is a possible D gene (6 bases). This CDR3 is built from 15 residues. V lost 1 base to trimming and J lost 6 bases, with 12 bases between them. CDR1 and CDR2 from the germline V gene are MNHNS and SASEGT. Here the CDR3 DNA reads TGTGCCAGCAGTGAAGATGCAGGGGCCCCCGGGGAGCTGTTTTTT. This encodes CASSEDAGAPGELFF.

V is TRBV5-5 and J is TRBJ1-5; no reliable D call. Per the germline V gene, CDR1 is SGHKS and CDR2 is YYEKEE (reference sequence). Between the trimmed V and J ends, which lost 0 bases and 4 bases, there was a span of 5 bases. This CDR3 region has 13 residues. The CDR3 DNA sequence: TGTGCCAGCAGCTTGGTCCTAAATCAGCCCCAGCATTTT. It is translated as CASSLVLNQPQHF.

This sequence joins TRBV11-2 and TRBJ2-7; D might be TRBD1 (6 bases). The length of the CDR3 is 15 residues. V dropped 1 base and J dropped 3 bases, with 13 bases sitting between them. Germline-derived CDR1 and CDR2 are SGHAT and FQNNGV. The CDR3 loop reads CASSLGSGQNYEQYF. The CDR3 DNA is TGTGCCAGCAGCTTAGGGTCAGGACAGAACTACGAGCAGTACTTC.

This clone showed up just a few times. The chain carries TRBV29-1 and TRBJ1-1; 9 bases are a match to TRBD1. Trimming took 7 bases from V and 3 from J; bases not matched to a gene: 6. Germline CDR1 SQVTM, CDR2 ANQGSEA. The CDR3 contains 13 residues. DNA of the CDR3: TGCAGCGGGGGACAGGGTGCAGACACTGAAGCTTTCTTT. This sequence encodes CSGGQGADTEAFF.

In DNA form, the CDR3 reads TGTGCCAGCACCACGACAGGGACAGGGAACACTGAAGCTTTCTTT. Amino acids: CASTTTGTGNTEAFF. This chain connects TRBV2 to TRBJ1-1, with TRBD1 matching over 8 bases. Germline V gene lookup returns CDR1 SNHLY and CDR2 FYNNEI. The CDR3 is 15 residues long. The trim removed 7 bases at V and 1 base at J, leaving 8 bases unmatched.

The V call is TRBV7-8, the J call TRBJ2-3; maybe TRBD2 (6 bases). Germline V gene data show CDR1 as SGHVS and CDR2 as FQNEAQ. V lost 5 bases, J lost 1 base, and 16 bases lay in between. The CDR3 has 16 residues. The CDR3 DNA follows: TGTGCCAGCAGCCCCCGTAGCCCTAGCGGCACAGATACGCAGTATTTT. Translation: CASSPRSPSGTDTQYF.

The gene calls are TRBV27 and TRBJ2-1; possibly TRBD2 for D (6 bases). CDR1 is MNHEY, CDR2 SMNVEV, per germline (reference sequence). Trimming stripped 4 bases from V and 6 bases from J, with 16 bases between. The CDR3 runs 15 residues. The CDR3 DNA follows: TGTGCCAGCAGTTCGCTACGGGGGAGTCGCAATGAGCAGTTCTTC. Translated, it gives CASSSLRGSRNEQFF.

The genes are TRBV5-4 and TRBJ2-7; D may be TRBD2 (6 bases). The CDR3 consists of 17 residues. Per the germline V gene, CDR1 is SGHNT and CDR2 is YYREEE (reference sequence). The germline V and J ends were trimmed by 1 base and 2 bases, with 19 bases remaining between them. DNA of the CDR3: TGTGCCAGCAGCTTGAGGGGAGGCCGTCCTCAAGCCTACGAGCAGTACTTC. Its translation is CASSLRGGRPQAYEQYF.

The CDR3 nucleotides are TGCGCCAGCAGCCAGACTAGCCGAGCCTACAATGAGCAGTTCTTC. It codes for CASSQTSRAYNEQFF. The gene calls are TRBV5-1 and TRBJ2-1; 7 bases match TRBD2. The V and J ends lost 4 bases and 2 bases, in that order; junction bases with no gene match: 6. This CDR3 contains 15 residues. Germline V CDR1 and CDR2: SGHRS, YFSETQ.

The chain combines TRBV27 with TRBJ2-3, with D uncertain. The CDR3 extends over 14 amino acids. The germline V and J ends were trimmed by 5 bases and 2 bases, with 11 bases remaining between them. Germline CDR1 and CDR2: MNHEY and SMNVEV (reference sequence). The CDR3 protein is CASSPSVNTDTQYF. CDR3 in DNA: TGTGCCAGCAGTCCGAGCGTCAACACAGATACGCAGTATTTT.

The rearrangement uses TRBV7-7 and TRBJ2-5, with a weak D call TRBD2 (5 bases). The CDR3 has 14 residues. V was clipped by 5 bases and J by 5 bases, with 15 bases between them. The germline V gene encodes CDR1 SSHAT and CDR2 FNYEAQ (reference sequence). CDR3: CASSLTGSRETQYF. Written as DNA, the CDR3 is TGTGCCAGCAGCCTCACGGGGAGTCGGGAGACCCAGTACTTC.

The chain has TRBV27 and TRBJ2-1, with no clear D. V was shortened by 6 bases and J by 6 bases, with 9 bases between the two germline ends. Germline V gene sequence: CDR1 MNHEY, CDR2 SMNVEV (reference sequence). The CDR3 runs to 12 residues. CDR3 amino acids: CASSTLFNEQFF. CDR3 in DNA: TGTGCCAGCAGCACTCTATTCAATGAGCAGTTCTTC.